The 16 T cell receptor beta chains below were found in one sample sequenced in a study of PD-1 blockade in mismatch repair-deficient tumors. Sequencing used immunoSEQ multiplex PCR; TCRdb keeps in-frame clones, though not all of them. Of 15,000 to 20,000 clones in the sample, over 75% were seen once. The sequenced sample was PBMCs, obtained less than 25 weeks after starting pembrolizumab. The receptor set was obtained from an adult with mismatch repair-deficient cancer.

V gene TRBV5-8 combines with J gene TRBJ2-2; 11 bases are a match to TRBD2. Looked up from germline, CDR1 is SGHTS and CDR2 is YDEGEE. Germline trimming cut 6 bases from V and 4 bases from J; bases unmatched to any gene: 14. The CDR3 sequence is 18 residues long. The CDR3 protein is CASTVGAIAGGVTGELFF. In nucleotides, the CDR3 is TGTGCCAGCACCGTTGGGGCCATAGCGGGAGGGGTCACCGGGGAGCTGTTTTTT.

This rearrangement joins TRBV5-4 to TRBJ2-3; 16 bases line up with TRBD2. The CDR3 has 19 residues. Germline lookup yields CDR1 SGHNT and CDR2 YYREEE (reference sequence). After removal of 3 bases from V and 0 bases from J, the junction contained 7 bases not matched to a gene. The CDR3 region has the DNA TGTGCCAGCAGCTCAACGGGGACTAGCGGGAGGGTTAGCACAGATACGCAGTATTTT. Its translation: CASSSTGTSGRVSTDTQYF.

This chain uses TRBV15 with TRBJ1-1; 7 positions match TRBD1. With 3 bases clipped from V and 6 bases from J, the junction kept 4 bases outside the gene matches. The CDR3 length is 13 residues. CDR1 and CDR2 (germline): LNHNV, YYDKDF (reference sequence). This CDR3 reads CATSRRGQAEAFF. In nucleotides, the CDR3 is TGTGCCACCAGCAGGAGGGGGCAGGCTGAAGCTTTCTTT.

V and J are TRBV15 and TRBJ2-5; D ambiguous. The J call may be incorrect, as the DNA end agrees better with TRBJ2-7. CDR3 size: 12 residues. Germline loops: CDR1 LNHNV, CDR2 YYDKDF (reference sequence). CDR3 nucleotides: TGTGCCACCAGCGCGCGAGGATACGAGCAGTACTTC. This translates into CATSARGYEQYF.

CDR3 residues: CAWSVGGAAGNTIYF. The DNA of the CDR3 is TGTGCCTGGAGTGTAGGGGGGGCTGCTGGAAACACCATATATTTT. This rearrangement joins TRBV30 to TRBJ1-3; perhaps TRBD1 as D (6 bases). Trimming cost V 0 bases and J 2 bases, with 11 bases left between them. The germline V gene has CDR1 GTSNPN and CDR2 SVGIG (reference sequence). This CDR3 is built from 15 residues.

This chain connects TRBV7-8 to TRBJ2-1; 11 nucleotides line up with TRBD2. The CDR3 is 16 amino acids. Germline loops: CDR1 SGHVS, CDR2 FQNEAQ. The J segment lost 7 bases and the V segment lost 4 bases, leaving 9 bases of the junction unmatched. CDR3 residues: CASSSIAGGPRNEQFF. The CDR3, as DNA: TGTGCCAGCAGCTCTATAGCGGGAGGGCCGAGAAATGAGCAGTTCTTC.

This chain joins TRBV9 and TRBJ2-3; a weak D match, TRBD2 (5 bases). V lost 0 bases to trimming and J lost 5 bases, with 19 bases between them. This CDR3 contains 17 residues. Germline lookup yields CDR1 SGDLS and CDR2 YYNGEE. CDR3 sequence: CASSVVAGAGSLDTQYF. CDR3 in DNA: TGTGCCAGCAGCGTAGTGGCGGGCGCAGGCAGTTTAGATACGCAGTATTTT.

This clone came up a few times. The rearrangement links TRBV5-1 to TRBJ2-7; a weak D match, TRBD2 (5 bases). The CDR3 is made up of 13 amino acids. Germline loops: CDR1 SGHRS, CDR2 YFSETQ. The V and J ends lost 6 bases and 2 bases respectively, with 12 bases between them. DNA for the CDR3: TGCGCCAGCATAAGTAGGACTGCCTACGAGCAGTACTTC. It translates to CASISRTAYEQYF.

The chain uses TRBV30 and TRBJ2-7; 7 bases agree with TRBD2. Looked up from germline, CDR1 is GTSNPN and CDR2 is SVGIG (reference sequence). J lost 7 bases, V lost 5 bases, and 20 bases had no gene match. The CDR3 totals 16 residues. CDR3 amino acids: CAWRNRKGGLAEEQYF. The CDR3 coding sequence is TGTGCCTGGCGAAACAGAAAGGGAGGGCTCGCCGAGGAGCAGTACTTC. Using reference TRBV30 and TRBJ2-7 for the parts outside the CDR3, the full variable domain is SQTIHQWPATLVQPVGSPLSLECTVEGTSNPNLYWYRQAAGRGLQLLFYSVGIGQISSEVPQNLSASRPQDRQFILSSKKLLLSDSGFYLCAWRNRKGGLAEEQYFGPGTRLTVT.

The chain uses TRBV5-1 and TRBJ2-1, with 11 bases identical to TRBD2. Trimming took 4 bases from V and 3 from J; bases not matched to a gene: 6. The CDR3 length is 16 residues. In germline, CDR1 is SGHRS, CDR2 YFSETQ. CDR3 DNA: TGCGCCAGCAGCCTCTCTAGCGGGAGGATCTACAATGAGCAGTTCTTC. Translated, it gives CASSLSSGRIYNEQFF.

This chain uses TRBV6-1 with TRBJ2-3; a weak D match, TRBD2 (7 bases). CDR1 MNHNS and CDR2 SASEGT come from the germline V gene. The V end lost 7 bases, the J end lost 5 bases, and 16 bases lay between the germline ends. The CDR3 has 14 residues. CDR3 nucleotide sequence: TGTGCCAGCAACCTCGGCGGGGGCGGAGATACGCAGTATTTT. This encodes CASNLGGGGDTQYF.

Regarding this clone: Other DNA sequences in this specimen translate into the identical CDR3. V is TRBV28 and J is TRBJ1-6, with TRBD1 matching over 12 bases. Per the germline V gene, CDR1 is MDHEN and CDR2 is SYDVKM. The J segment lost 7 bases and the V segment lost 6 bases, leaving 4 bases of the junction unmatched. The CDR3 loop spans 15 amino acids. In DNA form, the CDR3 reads TGTGCCAGCAGCCCCGGGACAGGGGGCAATTCACCCCTCCACTTT. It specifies CASSPGTGGNSPLHF.

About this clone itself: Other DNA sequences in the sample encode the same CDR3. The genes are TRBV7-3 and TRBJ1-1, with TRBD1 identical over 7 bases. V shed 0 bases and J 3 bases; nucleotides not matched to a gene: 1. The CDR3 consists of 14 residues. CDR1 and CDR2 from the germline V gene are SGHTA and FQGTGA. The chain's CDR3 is CASSLTGGDTEAFF. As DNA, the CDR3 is TGTGCCAGCAGCTTAACAGGGGGCGACACTGAAGCTTTCTTT.

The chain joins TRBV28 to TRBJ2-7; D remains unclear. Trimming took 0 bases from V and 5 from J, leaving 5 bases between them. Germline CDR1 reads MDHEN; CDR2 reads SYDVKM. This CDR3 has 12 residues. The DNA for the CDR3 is TGTGCCAGCAGTTTATGGAGCCACGAGCAGTACTTC. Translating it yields CASSLWSHEQYF. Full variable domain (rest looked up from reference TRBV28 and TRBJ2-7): DVKVTQSSRYLVKRTGEKVFLECVQDMDHENMFWYRQDPGLGLRLIYFSYDVKMKEKGDIPEGYSVSREKKERFSLILESASTNQTSMYLCASSLWSHEQYFGPGTRLTVT.

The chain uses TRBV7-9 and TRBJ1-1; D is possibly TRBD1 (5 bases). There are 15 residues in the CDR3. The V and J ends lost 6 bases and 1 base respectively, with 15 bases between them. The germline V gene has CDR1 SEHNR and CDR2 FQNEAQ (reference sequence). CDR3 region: CASSPMGRGNTEAFF. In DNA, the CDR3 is TGTGCCAGCAGTCCGATGGGGCGGGGGAACACTGAAGCTTTCTTT.

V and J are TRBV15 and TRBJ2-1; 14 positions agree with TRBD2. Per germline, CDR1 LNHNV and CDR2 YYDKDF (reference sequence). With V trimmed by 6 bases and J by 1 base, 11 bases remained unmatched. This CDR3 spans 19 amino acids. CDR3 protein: CATRGTSGSTIRSYNEQFF. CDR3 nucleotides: TGTGCCACCAGGGGGACTAGCGGGAGTACCATTAGGTCCTACAATGAGCAGTTCTTC.